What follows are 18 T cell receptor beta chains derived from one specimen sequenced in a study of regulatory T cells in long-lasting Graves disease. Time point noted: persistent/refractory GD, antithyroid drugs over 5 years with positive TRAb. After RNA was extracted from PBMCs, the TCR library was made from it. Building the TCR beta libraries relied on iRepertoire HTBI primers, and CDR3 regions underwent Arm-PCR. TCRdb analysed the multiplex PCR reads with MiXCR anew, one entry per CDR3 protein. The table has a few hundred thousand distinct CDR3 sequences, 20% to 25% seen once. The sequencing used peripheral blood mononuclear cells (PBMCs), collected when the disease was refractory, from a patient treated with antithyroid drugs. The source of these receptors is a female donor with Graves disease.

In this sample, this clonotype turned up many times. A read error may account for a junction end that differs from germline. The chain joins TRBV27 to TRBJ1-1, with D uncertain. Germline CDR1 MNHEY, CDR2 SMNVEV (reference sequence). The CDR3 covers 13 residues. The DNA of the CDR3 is TGTGCTAGCAGCTTATCGGTGAACACTGAAGCTTTCTTT. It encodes CASSLSVNTEAFF.

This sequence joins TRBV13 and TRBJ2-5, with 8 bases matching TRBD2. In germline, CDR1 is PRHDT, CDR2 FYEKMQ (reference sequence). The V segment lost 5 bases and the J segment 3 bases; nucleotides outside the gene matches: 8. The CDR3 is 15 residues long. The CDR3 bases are TGTGCCAGCAGCCCCCGGGGGGGCAGAAAAGAGACCCAGTACTTC. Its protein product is CASSPRGGRKETQYF.

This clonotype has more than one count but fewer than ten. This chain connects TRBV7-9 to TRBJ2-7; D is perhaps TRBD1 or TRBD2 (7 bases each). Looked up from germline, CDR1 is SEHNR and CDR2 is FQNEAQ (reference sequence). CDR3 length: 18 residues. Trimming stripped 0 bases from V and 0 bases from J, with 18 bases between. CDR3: CASSLAGGGAGHSYEQYF. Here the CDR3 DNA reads TGTGCCAGCAGCTTAGCGGGAGGGGGCGCGGGACACTCCTACGAGCAGTACTTC.

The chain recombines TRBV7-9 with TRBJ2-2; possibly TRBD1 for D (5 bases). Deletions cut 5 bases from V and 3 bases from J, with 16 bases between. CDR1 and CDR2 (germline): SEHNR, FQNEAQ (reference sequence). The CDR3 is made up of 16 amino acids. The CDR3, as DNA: TGTGCCAGCAGCCAGACAGAAAGTCGGGACACCGGGGAGCTGTTTTTT. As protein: CASSQTESRDTGELFF.

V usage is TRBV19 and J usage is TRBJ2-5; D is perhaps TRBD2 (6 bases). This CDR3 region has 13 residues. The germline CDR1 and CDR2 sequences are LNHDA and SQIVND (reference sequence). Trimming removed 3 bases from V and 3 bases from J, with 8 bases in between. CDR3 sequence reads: CASSIGGKETQYF. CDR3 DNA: TGTGCCAGTAGTATCGGAGGGAAAGAGACCCAGTACTTC. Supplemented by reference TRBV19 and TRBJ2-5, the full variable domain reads DGGITQSPKYLFRKEGQNVTLSCEQNLNHDAMYWYRQDPGQGLRLIYYSQIVNDFQKGDIAEGYSVSREKKESFPLTVTSAQKNPTAFYLCASSIGGKETQYFGPGTRLLVL.

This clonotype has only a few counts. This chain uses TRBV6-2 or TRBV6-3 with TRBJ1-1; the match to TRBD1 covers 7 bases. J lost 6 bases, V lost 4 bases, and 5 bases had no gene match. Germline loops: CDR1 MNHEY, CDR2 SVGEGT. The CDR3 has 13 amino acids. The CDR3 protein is CASSWTGGAEAFF. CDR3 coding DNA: TGTGCCAGCAGTTGGACAGGAGGGGCTGAAGCTTTCTTT.

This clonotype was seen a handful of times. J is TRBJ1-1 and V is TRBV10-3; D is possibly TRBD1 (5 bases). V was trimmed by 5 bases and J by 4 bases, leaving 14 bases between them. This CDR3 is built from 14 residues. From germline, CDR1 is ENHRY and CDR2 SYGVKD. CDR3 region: CAISSTRGATEAFF. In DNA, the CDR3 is TGTGCCATCAGTTCCACCAGAGGGGCCACTGAAGCTTTCTTT.

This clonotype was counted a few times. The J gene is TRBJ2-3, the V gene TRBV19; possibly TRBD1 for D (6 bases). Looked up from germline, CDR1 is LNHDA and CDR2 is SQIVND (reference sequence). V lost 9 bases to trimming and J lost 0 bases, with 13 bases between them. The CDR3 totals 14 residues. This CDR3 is CASSVRGSTDTQYF. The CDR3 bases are TGTGCCAGCTCAGTGAGGGGGAGCACAGATACGCAGTATTTT.

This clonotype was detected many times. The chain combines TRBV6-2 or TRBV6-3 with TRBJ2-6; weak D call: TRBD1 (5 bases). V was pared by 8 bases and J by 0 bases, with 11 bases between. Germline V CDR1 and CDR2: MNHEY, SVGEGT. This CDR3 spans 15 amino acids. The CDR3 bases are TGTGCCAGCGGGCTGGACATCTCTGGGGCCAACGTCCTGACTTTC. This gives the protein CASGLDISGANVLTF.

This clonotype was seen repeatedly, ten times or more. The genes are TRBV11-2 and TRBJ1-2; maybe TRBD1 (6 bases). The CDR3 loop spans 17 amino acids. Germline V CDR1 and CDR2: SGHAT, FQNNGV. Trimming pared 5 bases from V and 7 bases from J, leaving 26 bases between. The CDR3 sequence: CASSPQHPTQGLFGYTF. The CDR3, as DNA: TGTGCCAGCAGCCCGCAACACCCCACACAGGGATTGTTTGGCTACACCTTC.

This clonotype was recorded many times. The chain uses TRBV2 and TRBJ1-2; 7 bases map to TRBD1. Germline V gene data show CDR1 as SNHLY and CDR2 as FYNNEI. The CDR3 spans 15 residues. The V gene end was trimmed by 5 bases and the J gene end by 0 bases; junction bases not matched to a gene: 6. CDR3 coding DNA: TGTGCCAGCAGTAAGGGACAGCGAGCTAACTATGGCTACACCTTC. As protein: CASSKGQRANYGYTF.

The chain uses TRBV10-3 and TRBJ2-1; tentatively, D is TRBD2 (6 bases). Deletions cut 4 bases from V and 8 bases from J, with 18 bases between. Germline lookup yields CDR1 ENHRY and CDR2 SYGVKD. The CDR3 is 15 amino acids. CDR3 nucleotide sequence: TGTGCCATCAGTGGAGGATGGGACTCTTACGATGAGCAGTTCTTC. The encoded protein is CAISGGWDSYDEQFF.

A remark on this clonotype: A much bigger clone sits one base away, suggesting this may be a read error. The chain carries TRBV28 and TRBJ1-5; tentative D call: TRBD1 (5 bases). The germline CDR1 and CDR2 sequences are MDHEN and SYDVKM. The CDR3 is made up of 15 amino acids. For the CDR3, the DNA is TGTGCCAGCAGCCCCGAGGGACTGCCCGGGAAGCCCCAGCAGTTT. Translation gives CASSPEGLPGKPQQF.

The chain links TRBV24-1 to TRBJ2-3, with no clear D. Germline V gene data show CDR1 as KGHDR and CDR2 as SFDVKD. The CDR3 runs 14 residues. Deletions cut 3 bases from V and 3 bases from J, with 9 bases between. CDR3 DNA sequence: TGTGCCACCAGTGATGGCGGCCCTACAGATACGCAGTATTTT. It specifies CATSDGGPTDTQYF.

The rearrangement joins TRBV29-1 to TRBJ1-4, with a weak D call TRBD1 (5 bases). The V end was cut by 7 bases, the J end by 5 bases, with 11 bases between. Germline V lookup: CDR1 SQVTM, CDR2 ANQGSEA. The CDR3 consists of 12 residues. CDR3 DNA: TGCAGCGGAGGGACCGGCAATGAAAAACTGTTTTTT. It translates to CSGGTGNEKLFF.

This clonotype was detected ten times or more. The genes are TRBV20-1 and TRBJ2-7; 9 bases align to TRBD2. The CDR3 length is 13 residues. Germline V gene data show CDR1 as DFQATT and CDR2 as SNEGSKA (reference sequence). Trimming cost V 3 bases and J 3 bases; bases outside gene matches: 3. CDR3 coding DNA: TGCAGTGCTAGGACTAGCGGTTACTACGAGCAGTACTTC. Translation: CSARTSGYYEQYF.

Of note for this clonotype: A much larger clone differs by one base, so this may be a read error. CDR3 coding DNA: TGTGCCGGCAGTTCGTCTATGGGGGAACCCTATGGCTACACCTTC. Its translation: CAGSSSMGEPYGYTF. J is TRBJ1-2 and V is TRBV28; a possible D gene is TRBD1 (5 bases). The CDR3 sequence is 15 residues long. Germline CDR1 MDHEN, CDR2 SYDVKM.

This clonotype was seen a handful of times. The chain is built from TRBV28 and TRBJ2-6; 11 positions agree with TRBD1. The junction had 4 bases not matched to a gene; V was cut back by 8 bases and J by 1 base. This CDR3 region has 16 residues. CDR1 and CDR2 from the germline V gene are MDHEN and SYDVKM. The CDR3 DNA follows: TGTGCCAGCGCCCGGGACAGGGGGTCTGGGGCCAACGTCCTGACTTTC. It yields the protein CASARDRGSGANVLTF.